The 4 T cell receptor beta chains below were found in one sample sequenced in a study of cytomegalovirus exposure and HLA in healthy donors. Primers for the PCR totalled 60 Vbeta and 13 Jbeta. Sequencing was performed with immunoSEQ multiplex PCR; in TCRdb, only in-frame clones are kept and a portion is missing. The table includes some 97,000 clones, 65% to 90% detected once. The sequencing input was PBMCs. These receptor sequences come from a woman between 18 and 29 years old in good health and CMV-seronegative.

Here the CDR3 reads CAWSEKEPNTEAFF. CDR3 sequence (DNA): TGTGCCTGGAGTGAAAAGGAGCCGAACACTGAAGCTTTCTTT. The chain has TRBV30 and TRBJ1-1, with D hard to call. V shed 1 base and J shed 1 base, with 10 bases lying between them. Germline values: CDR1 GTSNPN, CDR2 SVGIG (reference sequence). CDR3 length equals 14 residues.

This chain connects TRBV19 to TRBJ2-7, with D hard to call. The germline V gene has CDR1 LNHDA and CDR2 SQIVND (reference sequence). The CDR3 loop spans 14 amino acids. The V end lost 7 bases, the J end lost 6 bases, and 19 bases lay between the germline ends. The CDR3 here is CASTPGAAVGEQYF. The CDR3, as DNA: TGTGCCAGTACGCCCGGCGCCGCGGTAGGCGAGCAGTACTTC.

V is TRBV18 and J is TRBJ2-7; maybe TRBD1 (6 bases). The CDR3 consists of 14 residues. Trimming took 2 bases from V and 7 from J, leaving 15 bases between them. CDR1 is KGHSH and CDR2 is LQKENI in the germline V gene. CDR3 loop: CASSPDDRPGEQYF. CDR3 DNA sequence: TGTGCCAGCTCACCAGACGACAGGCCGGGGGAGCAGTACTTC.

The chain recombines TRBV30 with TRBJ1-2, with TRBD1 matching over 7 bases. V shed 0 bases, J shed 8 bases, and the junction held 6 bases outside the gene matches. CDR3 length equals 13 residues. CDR1 is GTSNPN and CDR2 is SVGIG in the germline V gene (reference sequence). Here the CDR3 DNA reads TGTGCCTGGAGTGTAGGAGGGGGCCTCGGCTACACCTTC. Its translation: CAWSVGGGLGYTF.